This T cell receptor beta chain was profiled in a study of tumor and adjacent non-tumor tissue in lung cancer. For the study at large: Each sample yielded some 4 million productive TCRbeta reads on average.

Of note for this clonotype: Its antigen is still unknown.

The study's findings and limits: Patients with more diverse tumor TCRs had worse survival. Tumor repertoires had a smaller top 100 clone share than normal lung.

The template was RNA from unsorted bulk tissue. This CDR3 is 19 amino acids long. V dropped 8 bases and J dropped 3 bases, with 29 bases sitting between them. The germline gives CDR1 MGHRA, CDR2 YSYEKL. A modified ARM-PCR protocol with three rounds of nested PCR amplified TCRbeta. TCRdb re-analysed the multiplex PCR reads in MiXCR, keeping a single row per CDR3 protein. The data hold tens of thousands of distinct CDR3 sequences, with 60% to 80% observed a single time. The sequence came from a woman in her 50s with non-small cell lung cancer. The chain uses TRBV4-1 and TRBJ2-1; weak D call: TRBD2 (6 bases). Specimen: lung tumor tissue. The DNA of the CDR3 is TGCGCCAGCGGCCCGGGACTTGCTCGGGTTCGAAGCTACTACAATGAGCAGTTCTTC. Amino acid sequence: CASGPGLARVRSYYNEQFF.